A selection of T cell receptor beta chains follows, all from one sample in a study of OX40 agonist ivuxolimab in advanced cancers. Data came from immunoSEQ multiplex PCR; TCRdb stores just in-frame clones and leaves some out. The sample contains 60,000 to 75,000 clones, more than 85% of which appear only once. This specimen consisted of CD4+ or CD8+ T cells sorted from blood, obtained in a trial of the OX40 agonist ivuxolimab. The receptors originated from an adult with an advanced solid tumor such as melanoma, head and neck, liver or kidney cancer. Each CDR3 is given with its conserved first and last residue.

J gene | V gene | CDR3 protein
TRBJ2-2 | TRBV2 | CASSGQGRSTGELFF
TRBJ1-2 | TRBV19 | CASSIEAWEGYTF
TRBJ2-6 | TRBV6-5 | CASSNRFSGANVLTF
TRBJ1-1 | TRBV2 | CASRGQTNTEAFF
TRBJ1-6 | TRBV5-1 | CASSLDGNSPLHF
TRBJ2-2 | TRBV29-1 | CSVVPSNTGELFF
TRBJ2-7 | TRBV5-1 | CASSAGQGYEQYF
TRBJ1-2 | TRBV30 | CAWTGEDYGYTF
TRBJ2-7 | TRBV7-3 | CASSPNGQKQYF
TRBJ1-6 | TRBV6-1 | CASSDLGGVGSPLHF